This T cell receptor (beta chain) was profiled in a study of blood T cell repertoires in COVID-19. Across the whole study: From T cells, B-cell-depleted T cells, or PBMCs came the material, which was cDNA or gDNA.

This clone was seen a few times. Germline assignment: CDR1 KGHSH and CDR2 LQKENI. Trimming took 6 bases from V and 7 from J; bases not matched to a gene: 14. CDR3 length: 17 residues. In the authors' methods: From reference gene primer amplification, estimates of nucleated cell counts were derived. Libraries were prepared by immunoSEQ multiplex PCR; TCRdb keeps only in-frame clonotypes and omits some of them. V and J calls and clone size are as listed in that table; D and trimming were resolved from the DNA. The sample lists some 96,000 clones, around 81% seen once, with around an eighth in the top ten.

The V call is TRBV18, the J call TRBJ1-4, with TRBD1 matching 10 bases. The clonotype was recovered from a man between 50 and 59 years old with active or convalescent COVID-19. The sequencing sample was made of peripheral blood. The chain's CDR3 is CASSTGTGVFTGEKLFF. DNA for the CDR3: TGTGCCAGCTCTACCGGGACAGGGGTGTTTACTGGTGAAAAACTGTTTTTT.